This T cell receptor beta chain was recorded in a study of human T cells and chemical hapten exposure (dated by TCRdb to the early 2020s). Looking at the study overall: For sensitization, 2% DPC in acetone was applied to a roughly 2 cm by roughly 2 cm area of upper inner arm skin. Throughout the approximately 22-week study period, patients were also given weekly therapeutic DPC doses on the scalp. Patch tests used Finn chambers with 0.01% DPC on the upper back, scored after 6 days by International Contact Dermatitis Research Group standards. Most of the patients in the cohort were female, and the cohort covered alopecia areata with under or over 50% scalp involvement, alopecia totalis and alopecia universalis. Libraries were combined into a pool for sequencing, and differences in TCR yield between samples came mainly from small differences in library volumes within the pool. This study followed changes in the peripheral blood TCR repertoire in vivo during primary and secondary sensitization of alopecia patients to the hapten diphenylcyclopropenone (DPC). Blood samples were taken from patients before sensitization (week 0) and then at 2, 6 and about 24 weeks after DPC sensitization. For TCR sequencing, blood came from over 25 alopecia patients at anywhere from one to four time points (pre-sensitization, 2, 6 and 24 weeks). What the authors observed across the whole study: Because all patients had alopecia, a presumed autoimmune disease, the immune response of the patients might differ from that of healthy individuals. The number of TCRs above 1 in 1000 frequency did not change with DPC sensitization; there was no evidence of global repertoire structure alterations. Compared with pre-sensitization or healthy control sets, expanded TCRs formed significantly more large CDR3 similarity clusters, which is consistent with antigen-driven responses. Patch test score correlated positively with the number of PT1 expanded TCRs, reaching significance at thresholds 8, 16 and 32 but not at 4. After repeated subsampling, the strength of the expansion versus patch-test correlation and the threshold at which it became significant changed.

Libraries came from RACE. TCRdb lists the instrument as NextSeq 500. Library preparation attached unique molecular identifiers to individual cDNA molecules for quantitative, reproducible TCR counting. From each blood RNA sample, both TCR alpha and TCR beta chains were sequenced. The paper's processing steps were these. Samples had a median of roughly 87,000 TCRs, with a range from roughly 23,224 to 700,000. The Decombinator software suite was used to annotate V, J and CDR3 in the TCR reads. For the PS versus PT1 abundance plots, all samples were subsampled to the same number of TCRs (28,000). TCRs were defined as expanded if absent before sensitization and observed at least eight times at the 2-week time point. Starting from the raw public reads, TCRdb applied fastp trimming at Q25, assembled clones with MiXCR and retained in-frame beta chains. Records with the same CDR3 protein are collapsed into one entry carrying the most frequent genes and DNA. These V and J calls are TCRdb output, not the study's own analysis. The sample table shows tens of thousands of distinct CDR3 sequences, and about 9.3% are seen once. The ten largest make up 6.5% to 8.5% of the sample.

As to this clonotype: This clone's antigen is unknown. No quality values exist for individual bases; no much larger clone is one base distant.

This specimen's time point label, interpreted: patch test 2, 6 weeks after DPC sensitization. Read against the paper, the sample's treatment or condition label means: therapeutic diphenylcyclopropenone sensitization with weekly scalp DPC. At each patch-test visit, blood was drawn before the patch test was applied. Eligible patients were aged 18 to 70, diagnosed with alopecia, deemed suitable for DPC therapy, and excluded if pregnant. Total RNA was extracted from unfractionated whole blood that had been collected in Tempus Blood RNA tubes. V and J are truncated by 2 bases and 0 bases respectively, leaving an intervening sequence of 7 bases. Reading the germline V gene (reference sequence) gives CDR1 GTSNPN and CDR2 SVGIG. Including the terminal cysteine and phenylalanine, the CDR3 comprises 13 residues. Left in the record is the CDR3 DNA by itself, 39 bases read in frame from the first base.

This chain joins TRBV30 to TRBJ1-1, with an unclear D gene assignment. The receptor was isolated from a woman aged 45-65 years with alopecia areata. Some clones in this sample may be carry-over from other donors' samples. This specimen consisted of whole blood, obtained in connection with sensitization to the hapten diphenylcyclopropenone (DPC). The nucleotide sequence reads as follows: TGTGCCTGGAGTCTTCCGTTGAACACTGAAGCTTTCTTT. Its coded protein is CAWSLPLNTEAFF.